Each of the 23 T cell receptor beta chains below was sequenced from the same sample in a study of cytomegalovirus exposure and HLA in healthy donors. PCR used 60 Vbeta primers and 13 Jbeta primers. Clones were sequenced by immunoSEQ multiplex PCR, and TCRdb holds only the in-frame ones, with some missing. The sample comprises 150,000 to 200,000 clones, 79% of which are singletons, and approximately 2.1% rests with the top ten. Material for sequencing was PBMCs. Receptors were obtained from a woman aged 45 to 65 in good health and CMV-seronegative.

The genes are TRBV4-3 and TRBJ2-2, with D perhaps matching TRBD1 (6 bases). This CDR3 is built from 17 residues. V lost 0 bases, J lost 3 bases, and 14 bases lay in between. In germline, CDR1 is LGHNA, CDR2 YSLEER. This CDR3 is CASSQDEGVRDTGELFF. The CDR3 DNA is TGCGCCAGCAGCCAAGATGAGGGGGTACGGGACACCGGGGAGCTGTTTTTT.

The chain is built from TRBV6-5 and TRBJ2-1, with 12 bases identical to TRBD2. CDR1 and CDR2 from the germline V gene are MNHEY and SVGAGI. V was clipped by 6 bases and J by 4 bases; unmatched bases: 4. This CDR3 spans 15 amino acids. CDR3 DNA: TGTGCCAGCAGACTAGCGGGGGGAGTGTACAATGAGCAGTTCTTC. Residues: CASRLAGGVYNEQFF.

The chain is built from TRBV19 and TRBJ1-5; D uncertain. The CDR3 totals 16 residues. V lost 1 base and J lost 9, with 19 bases in between. Germline loops: CDR1 LNHDA, CDR2 SQIVND (reference sequence). CDR3 bases: TGTGCCAGTAGTATAGGAGGGTCCGGTAAGCGTGGGCCCCAGCATTTT. Residues: CASSIGGSGKRGPQHF. The full variable domain, its missing parts supplied by reference TRBV19 and TRBJ1-5, is DGGITQSPKYLFRKEGQNVTLSCEQNLNHDAMYWYRQDPGQGLRLIYYSQIVNDFQKGDIAEGYSVSREKKESFPLTVTSAQKNPTAFYLCASSIGGSGKRGPQHFGDGTRLSIL.

The rearrangement links TRBV27 to TRBJ2-1; D is uncertain. Germline-derived CDR1 and CDR2 are MNHEY and SMNVEV (reference sequence). The V end lost 5 bases, the J end lost 0 bases, and 20 bases lay between the germline ends. The CDR3 is 18 amino acids. CDR3 sequence reads: CASSPPNMFRGSYNEQFF. CDR3 DNA: TGTGCCAGCAGTCCCCCCAATATGTTTAGAGGCTCCTACAATGAGCAGTTCTTC.

This chain uses TRBV28 with TRBJ1-1, with 7 bases fitting TRBD1. Trimming at V came to 6 bases and at J to 5 bases, leaving 18 bases not matched to a gene. CDR1 is MDHEN, CDR2 SYDVKM, per germline. The CDR3 spans 17 residues. CDR3 coding DNA: TGTGCCAGCAGGGTGGCGCGAGGGACAGCCGGGCAGACTGAAGCTTTCTTT. Translated: CASRVARGTAGQTEAFF. Using reference TRBV28 and TRBJ1-1 for the parts outside the CDR3, the full variable domain is DVKVTQSSRYLVKRTGEKVFLECVQDMDHENMFWYRQDPGLGLRLIYFSYDVKMKEKGDIPEGYSVSREKKERFSLILESASTNQTSMYLCASRVARGTAGQTEAFFGQGTRLTVV.

This chain joins TRBV6-5 and TRBJ1-2; 7 nucleotides align to TRBD1. The CDR3 is 12 residues long. Germline V lookup: CDR1 MNHEY, CDR2 SVGAGI. The V and J ends lost 7 bases and 7 bases, in that order; junction bases with no gene match: 6. In nucleotides, the CDR3 is TGTGCCAGCATGGGGACAGTGTCTGGCTACACCTTC. Protein: CASMGTVSGYTF.

V usage is TRBV19 and J usage is TRBJ2-3; TRBD2 matches 8 bases. This CDR3 is 15 amino acids long. V lost 9 bases and J lost 0; bases outside the gene matches: 8. CDR1 and CDR2 (germline): LNHDA, SQIVND (reference sequence). As DNA, the CDR3 is TGTGCCAGCAAGACTAGCGCTTCTAGCACAGATACGCAGTATTTT. Residues: CASKTSASSTDTQYF.

The rearrangement joins TRBV28 to TRBJ1-1; 7 bases fit TRBD1. With V trimmed by 5 bases and J by 1 base, 7 bases remained unmatched. In germline, CDR1 is MDHEN, CDR2 SYDVKM. The CDR3 has 15 residues. Written as DNA, the CDR3 is TGTGCCAGCAGTAGCTGGGGACAGTCGAACACTGAAGCTTTCTTT. Encoded protein: CASSSWGQSNTEAFF. Complete variable domain (other parts from reference TRBV28 and TRBJ1-1): DVKVTQSSRYLVKRTGEKVFLECVQDMDHENMFWYRQDPGLGLRLIYFSYDVKMKEKGDIPEGYSVSREKKERFSLILESASTNQTSMYLCASSSWGQSNTEAFFGQGTRLTVV.

V gene TRBV27 combines with J gene TRBJ2-3, with D possibly being TRBD1 (5 bases). The CDR3 spans 16 residues. Trimming took 1 base from V and 2 from J, leaving 13 bases between them. Germline V gene lookup returns CDR1 MNHEY and CDR2 SMNVEV (reference sequence). The CDR3: CASSLFGASTTDTQYF. CDR3 in DNA: TGTGCCAGCAGTTTATTTGGGGCGAGTACCACAGATACGCAGTATTTT.

The chain joins TRBV2 to TRBJ2-7; 11 positions match TRBD2. V lost 6 bases to trimming and J lost 7 bases; unmatched junction nucleotides: 8. Per germline, CDR1 SNHLY and CDR2 FYNNEI. The CDR3 length is 14 residues. The CDR3 DNA sequence: TGTGCCAGCAGATCGGGACTAGCGGCGGGGGAGCAGTACTTC. Translation gives CASRSGLAAGEQYF.

For the CDR3, the DNA is TGTGCCAGCAGGCCGGGACAGAGGAACACCGGGGAGCTGTTTTTT. Translating gives CASRPGQRNTGELFF. The chain links TRBV28 to TRBJ2-2; 7 bases are a match to TRBD1. The CDR3 sequence is 15 residues long. CDR1 is MDHEN, CDR2 SYDVKM, per germline. V was clipped by 6 bases and J by 1 base; unmatched bases: 5.

The chain joins TRBV5-5 to TRBJ2-5, with D perhaps TRBD2 (5 bases). Trimming pared 4 bases from V and 1 base from J, leaving 14 bases between. This CDR3 has 15 amino acids. The germline CDR1 and CDR2 sequences are SGHKS and YYEKEE (reference sequence). The CDR3 nucleotides are TGTGCCAGCAGCCCAGATCCCGGGGTCCAAGAGACCCAGTACTTC. Translated, it gives CASSPDPGVQETQYF.

With regard to this clone: Other DNA variants within this sample encode the same CDR3. The gene calls are TRBV9 and TRBJ2-7; TRBD2 matches 7 bases. This CDR3 region has 14 residues. The germline gives CDR1 SGDLS, CDR2 YYNGEE. With 0 bases clipped from V and 3 bases from J, the junction kept 3 bases outside the gene matches. The CDR3 region is CASSVASGGYEQYF. DNA for the CDR3: TGTGCCAGCAGCGTAGCTAGCGGAGGCTACGAGCAGTACTTC.

This chain links TRBV19 with TRBJ1-4, with 7 bases that match TRBD1. The V gene's germline CDR1 is LNHDA and CDR2 SQIVND (reference sequence). V lost 5 bases to trimming and J lost 0 bases; unmatched junction nucleotides: 12. This CDR3 is built from 18 residues. The CDR3 sequence: CASSFRTGNSATNEKLFF. The CDR3 DNA is TGTGCCAGTAGTTTCAGGACAGGAAACAGTGCAACTAATGAAAAACTGTTTTTT.

The genes are TRBV28 and TRBJ2-3, with a weak D call TRBD2 (5 bases). Germline V CDR1 and CDR2: MDHEN, SYDVKM. The CDR3 is 12 amino acids. The V and J ends lost 7 bases and 2 bases respectively, with 7 bases between them. The CDR3 reads CASNGDTDTQYF. The CDR3 DNA follows: TGTGCCAGCAACGGGGACACAGATACGCAGTATTTT.

This clone was seen once. The chain joins TRBV6-5 to TRBJ1-6; D unclear. The CDR3 totals 11 residues. The V gene lost 4 bases and the J gene lost 7 bases, with 2 bases spanning the gap. Germline V lookup: CDR1 MNHEY, CDR2 SVGAGI. The CDR3 nucleotides read TGTGCCAGCAGTTCGAATTCACCCCTCCACTTT. Its translation is CASSSNSPLHF.

The chain uses TRBV5-4 and TRBJ1-2, with 9 nucleotides matching TRBD1. From germline, CDR1 is SGHNT and CDR2 YYREEE (reference sequence). The junction had 0 bases not matched to a gene; V was cut back by 0 bases and J by 3 bases. This CDR3 contains 14 residues. CDR3 region: CASSLGQGDYGYTF. In DNA form, the CDR3 reads TGTGCCAGCAGCTTGGGACAGGGGGACTATGGCTACACCTTC.

The CDR3 is CASTRLAGVGEQYF. In nucleotides, the CDR3 is TGTGCCAGCACCCGACTAGCGGGAGTGGGTGAGCAGTACTTC. The rearrangement joins TRBV7-2 to TRBJ2-5; the match to TRBD2 covers 12 bases. V lost 7 bases, J lost 11 bases, and 11 bases stayed unmatched. CDR3 size: 14 residues. Germline V gene sequence: CDR1 SGHTA, CDR2 FQGNSA. Full variable domain (rest looked up from reference TRBV7-2 and TRBJ2-5): GAGVSQSPSNKVTEKGKDVELRCDPISGHTALYWYRQSLGQGLEFLIYFQGNSAPDKSGLPSDRFSAERTGGSVSTLTIQRTQQEDSAVYLCASTRLAGVGEQYFGPGTRLLVL.

J is TRBJ2-1 and V is TRBV5-5; 12 bases are shared with TRBD2. The CDR3 loop spans 17 amino acids. The germline V gene encodes CDR1 SGHKS and CDR2 YYEKEE (reference sequence). V was pared by 4 bases and J by 0 bases, with 5 bases of the junction left unmatched. The CDR3 nucleotides read TGTGCCAGCAGCCTACGGACTAGCGGGACCTCCTACAATGAGCAGTTCTTC. This translates into CASSLRTSGTSYNEQFF.

This chain joins TRBV7-6 and TRBJ1-1; D perhaps matches TRBD1 (6 bases). The CDR3 is made up of 14 amino acids. V dropped 5 bases and J dropped 1 base, with 11 bases sitting between them. Germline V gives CDR1 SGHVS, CDR2 FNYEAQ. CDR3 sequence reads: CASSNTGRNTEAFF. The DNA of the CDR3 is TGTGCCAGCAGCAACACAGGGAGGAACACTGAAGCTTTCTTT.

The chain joins TRBV19 to TRBJ1-5; D perhaps matches TRBD1 (5 bases). The CDR3 loop spans 13 amino acids. Germline V gives CDR1 LNHDA, CDR2 SQIVND (reference sequence). The CDR3 nucleotides read TGTCCCGCCAGTATTCGGGGGAGTCAGCCCCAGCATTTT. It encodes CPASIRGSQPQHF.

The chain links TRBV7-2 to TRBJ2-3; 15 bases line up with TRBD2. From germline, CDR1 is SGHTA and CDR2 FQGNSA. CDR3 size: 16 residues. J lost 4 bases, V lost 5 bases, and 4 bases had no gene match. The CDR3 loop reads CASSRGLAGGADTQYF. The DNA for the CDR3 is TGTGCCAGCAGCCGGGGACTAGCGGGAGGCGCAGATACGCAGTATTTT.

This clone has just one count. The chain couples TRBV27 to TRBJ1-2, with TRBD1 as a possible D gene (6 bases). The CDR3 has 13 residues. CDR1 and CDR2 from the germline V gene are MNHEY and SMNVEV (reference sequence). V was trimmed by 5 bases and J by 8 bases, leaving 15 bases between them. The CDR3 region is CASSQTGLNGYTF. The CDR3, as DNA: TGTGCCAGCAGTCAAACAGGGTTAAACGGCTACACCTTC.